This is a list of T cell receptor beta chains from one sample in a study of cytomegalovirus exposure and HLA in healthy donors. The data were produced by immunoSEQ multiplex PCR, yet TCRdb's version contains in-frame clones alone and is incomplete. The data show approximately 160,000 clones, with around four fifths seen just once and approximately 2.4% held by the top ten. What was sequenced was PBMCs. Source of these receptors: a man aged 25 to 40 in good health and CMV-seropositive. The CDR3 runs from the conserved cysteine through the conserved F or W. The D gene is left open where the match is weak. Clone size is given for some rows only: seen once, a few or many times, or a class if the clone is expanded.

CDR3 length,clone size,V gene,J gene,D gene,CDR3 protein,CDR3 DNA
12,-,TRBV5-1,TRBJ2-7,-,CASSFNSYEQYF,TGCGCCAGCAGCTTTAACTCCTACGAGCAGTACTTC
14,-,TRBV10-2,TRBJ1-6,-,CASRMRQDSSPLHF,TGCGCCAGCAGGATGCGACAGGATAGTTCACCCCTCCACTTT
13,-,TRBV6-5,TRBJ1-6,TRBD1,CATDRDSNSPLHF,TGTGCCACCGACCGGGACAGCAATTCACCCCTCCACTTT
14,-,TRBV19,TRBJ1-6,TRBD1,CASSIGTEISPLHF,TGTGCCAGTAGTATCGGGACAGAAATATCACCCCTCCACTTT
14,few,TRBV5-1,TRBJ1-3,-,CASSLDLSGNTIYF,TGCGCCAGCAGCTTGGATCTCTCTGGAAACACCATATATTTT
13,-,TRBV6-1,TRBJ2-7,-,CASQWTSSYEQYF,TGTGCCAGCCAGTGGACATCAAGCTACGAGCAGTACTTC
13,-,TRBV30,TRBJ1-4,-,CAWRFPTNEKLFF,TGTGCCTGGAGGTTTCCGACTAATGAAAAACTGTTTTTT
14,-,TRBV7-3,TRBJ2-3,TRBD2,CASSLLAGTDTQYF,TGTGCCAGCAGCTTACTAGCGGGCACAGATACGCAGTATTTT
15,-,TRBV6-5,TRBJ2-7,-,CASSYSSAKSYEQYF,TGTGCCAGCAGTTACTCGAGTGCTAAATCCTACGAGCAGTACTTC
13,once,TRBV29-1,TRBJ1-5,-,CSVSRGINQPQHF,TGCAGCGTATCCCGGGGAATCAATCAGCCCCAGCATTTT
14,-,TRBV19,TRBJ1-2,TRBD1,CASRTRGRENGYTF,TGTGCCAGTAGGACCAGGGGGCGGGAAAATGGCTACACCTTC
17,-,TRBV6-8,TRBJ2-1,TRBD2,CASSRLAGGRSYNEQFF,TGTGCCAGCAGTCGACTAGCGGGGGGGCGGTCCTACAATGAGCAGTTCTTC
13,once,TRBV11-3,TRBJ1-1,-,CASSPRTDTEAFF,TGTGCCAGCAGCCCAAGGACAGACACTGAAGCTTTCTTT